The rows below give T cell receptor beta chains drawn from one sample of a study of blood T cells in healthy people across ages. TCRdb re-derived calls from the 5' RACE reads in MiXCR, one entry per CDR3 protein. The table records 1.5 million to 2 million distinct CDR3 sequences, about 49% of them present only once. Sequencing was carried out using blood. These receptors originate from a woman between 35 and 50 years old in good health. CDR3s include the opening cysteine and the closing phenylalanine or tryptophan. A D gene is named only where the DNA matches it firmly. Size values are once, few and many counts, or a class for expanded clones, and some rows have none.

CDR3aa,CDR3nt,len,d_gene,abundance,v_gene,j_gene
CSAVPGAGDGYTF,TGCAGTGCCGTACCAGGGGCGGGGGATGGCTACACCTTC,13,.,.,TRBV20-1,TRBJ1-2
CASSQEFGTSSYNEQFF,TGCGCCAGCAGCCAAGAATTCGGGACTAGCTCCTACAATGAGCAGTTCTTC,17,TRBD2,few,TRBV4-1,TRBJ2-1
CASNPREDGYTF,TGTGCCAGCAACCCCCGGGAGGATGGCTACACCTTC,12,.,.,TRBV6-6,TRBJ1-2
CASSFVSGGTYEQYF,TGTGCCAGCAGCTTCGTCAGCGGGGGCACCTACGAGCAGTACTTC,15,TRBD2,.,TRBV11-1,TRBJ2-7
CASSLNPGASGANVLTF,TGCGCCAGCAGCCTTAACCCAGGGGCCTCTGGGGCCAACGTCCTGACTTTC,17,.,few,TRBV4-1,TRBJ2-6
CASPMQGVSSYNEQFF,TGTGCCAGCCCCATGCAGGGGGTCAGCTCCTACAATGAGCAGTTCTTC,16,TRBD1,few,TRBV6-1,TRBJ2-1
CATSRSTGPSIIEQFF,TGTGCCACCAGCCGTTCGACAGGGCCGAGTATCATTGAGCAGTTCTTC,16,TRBD1,few,TRBV15,TRBJ2-1
CSVGVQGRTDTQYF,TGCAGCGTTGGGGTCCAGGGTCGCACAGATACGCAGTATTTT,14,.,.,TRBV29-1,TRBJ2-3
CASSHSAGEGTNEQFF,TGTGCCAGCAGCCACTCAGCGGGGGAAGGGACGAATGAGCAGTTCTTC,16,TRBD2,.,TRBV4-2,TRBJ2-1
CASSQDTGNYGYTF,TGCGCCAGCAGCCAAGATACGGGGAACTATGGCTACACCTTC,14,.,few,TRBV4-3,TRBJ1-2
CASSSIEKLFF,TGTGCCAGCAGTTCCATAGAAAAACTGTTTTTT,11,.,.,TRBV6-5,TRBJ1-4
CASREDRVIYGYTF,TGTGCCAGCAGGGAGGACAGGGTCATCTATGGCTACACCTTC,14,TRBD1,.,TRBV28,TRBJ1-2
CASTSLLGTNLYEQYF,TGTGCCAGCACCTCCCTTTTAGGGACTAACCTCTACGAGCAGTACTTC,16,TRBD2,few,TRBV11-2,TRBJ2-7
CASRTGQGGTEAFF,TGTGCCAGCAGGACGGGACAGGGGGGCACTGAAGCTTTCTTT,14,TRBD1,.,TRBV7-8,TRBJ1-1
CASSPYQGRPGANVLTF,TGCGCCAGCAGCCCTTACCAGGGTCGCCCTGGGGCCAACGTCCTGACTTTC,17,.,few,TRBV4-1,TRBJ2-6
CASSLTTVNEQFF,TGCGCCAGCAGCTTAACGACAGTCAATGAGCAGTTCTTC,13,.,.,TRBV5-1,TRBJ2-1
CASSLAPATTGTQYF,TGTGCCAGCAGCTTAGCGCCTGCCACCACAGGTACGCAGTATTTT,15,.,.,TRBV7-2,TRBJ2-3
CASTIWGTQYF,TGTGCCAGCACCATTTGGGGGACCCAGTACTTC,11,.,.,TRBV28,TRBJ2-5
CASRYRGHGTEAFF,TGTGCCAGCAGATACAGGGGGCATGGCACTGAAGCTTTCTTT,14,TRBD1,.,TRBV28,TRBJ1-1
CASSGGVLGYTF,TGTGCCAGCAGTGGGGGTGTGCTTGGCTACACCTTC,12,.,few,TRBV25-1,TRBJ1-2
CASSRGYGEYEQYF,TGCGCCAGCAGCAGGGGGTACGGAGAATACGAGCAGTACTTC,14,.,.,TRBV4-3,TRBJ2-7
CSARVPGASSPLHF,TGCAGTGCTAGAGTACCGGGGGCGAGTTCACCCCTCCACTTT,14,.,.,TRBV20-1,TRBJ1-6
CASSQEARGNEQFF,TGCGCCAGCAGCCAAGAGGCGAGGGGAAATGAGCAGTTCTTC,14,.,.,TRBV4-3,TRBJ2-1